This T cell receptor beta chain was captured by sequencing in a study of blood T cell repertoires in COVID-19 (dated by TCRdb to 2018 to 2021). Some background on the complete study: Samples covering the acute and convalescent phases of COVID-19 were provided by collaborators in the United States, Italy and Spain. Where available, HLA class I and class II types were obtained from metadata supplied by the sample provider rather than from assay-based typing. Deeply sampled blood TCRbeta repertoires from subjects exposed to, actively infected with, or recovered from COVID-19 were included in the dataset. Nearly every sample came with metadata listing a de-identified subject ID, COVID-19 status, age in years and sex. The prospective study material was composed of cDNA or gDNA derived from T cells, B-cell-depleted T cells, or PBMCs. Samples were obtained from the ongoing ImmuneRACE study (first 160 participants) and from about 1,300 subjects provided by 6 global collaborators. A freely available public database, intended as a resource for researchers studying the immune response to SARS-CoV-2, is where the repertoires were released.

TCRbeta CDR3 regions were amplified from genomic DNA using the immunoSEQ Assay, a bias-controlled multiplex PCR. Regarding the original processing steps: Nucleated cell counts per sample were estimated from amplification of reference gene primers within the assay. Sequence reads were collapsed and filtered to measure the absolute abundance of every unique TCRbeta CDR3 rearrangement. For each sample, productive Simpson clonality was calculated by taking the square root of Simpson's diversity index across productive rearrangements. Entries here come from immuneACCESS through TCRdb and include only in-frame sequences with V and J called. Some clones fail to appear in such tables; in the studies checked, an unresolved V gene covers under half of the shortfall, and the cause of the remainder is unknown. V and J calls and clone size follow that table, whereas D and trimming were derived from the DNA. The sample table holds about 300,000 clones, of which around 86% were seen once. The ten top clones hold 4% to 6% of the sample.

This clone was detected a few times. Its antigen is unknown. No qualities accompany the bases; no much larger clone lies one base away. Points the paper makes about the study in general: How much clinical and demographic metadata was included differed by source and by participant, and the metadata was provided uncurated.

Participants in the prospective study were enrolled through a virtual design, were aged roughly 18 to 90 years, and lived in roughly 26 United States geographic areas. Cohort assignment in the prospective study relied on participant-reported clinical history from a screening survey and a study questionnaire. ImmuneRACE Cohort 3 recovered participants were defined by two consecutive negative NP/OP PCR tests, healthcare professional clearance, or symptom resolution. Each participant in the prospective study had whole blood, serum and a nasopharyngeal or oropharyngeal swab collected by mobile phlebotomists. Participants in the prospective study had the option to provide additional blood draws and questionnaires over a roughly 2-month period. Prospective study blood samples were shipped either frozen or at room temperature before DNA extraction. Cut back by 5 bases and 2 bases, the V and J ends lie 10 bases apart. The CDR3 measures 14 amino acids from cysteine to phenylalanine. Only the CDR3 region is kept as DNA, spanning 42 bases read in frame from base 1. Based on the germline V gene (reference sequence), the CDR1 and CDR2 sequences are SGHAT and FQDESV.

Sequences were obtained from PBMCs or T cells enriched from blood (not recorded which). Rearrangement joined TRBV11-1 to TRBJ2-4, with no confidently assigned D gene. The clonotype originates from a man in his fifties or sixties who had recovered from COVID-19. CDR3 loop: CASSPPGPKNIQYF. The DNA sequence reads TGTGCCAGCAGCCCGCCAGGTCCCAAAAACATTCAGTACTTC. With the rest looked up from the reference TRBV11-1 and TRBJ2-4 genes rather than sequenced, the full variable domain is EAEVAQSPRYKITEKSQAVAFWCDPISGHATLYWYRQILGQGPELLVQFQDESVVDDSQLPKDRFSAERLKGVDSTLKIQPAELGDSAMYLCASSPPGPKNIQYFGAGTRLSVL.